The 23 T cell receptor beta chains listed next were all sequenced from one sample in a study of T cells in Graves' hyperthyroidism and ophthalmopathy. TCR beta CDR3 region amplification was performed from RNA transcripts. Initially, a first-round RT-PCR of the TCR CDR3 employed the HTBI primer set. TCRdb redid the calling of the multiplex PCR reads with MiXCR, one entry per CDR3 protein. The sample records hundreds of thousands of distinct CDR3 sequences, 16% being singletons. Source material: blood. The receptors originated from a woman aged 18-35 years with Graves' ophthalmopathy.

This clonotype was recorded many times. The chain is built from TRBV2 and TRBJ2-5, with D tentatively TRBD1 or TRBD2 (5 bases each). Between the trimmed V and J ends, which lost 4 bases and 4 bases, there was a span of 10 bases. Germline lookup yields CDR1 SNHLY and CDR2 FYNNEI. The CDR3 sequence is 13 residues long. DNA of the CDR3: TGTGCCAGCAGTGGCTCTGGGGGAGAGACCCAGTACTTC. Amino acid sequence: CASSGSGGETQYF.

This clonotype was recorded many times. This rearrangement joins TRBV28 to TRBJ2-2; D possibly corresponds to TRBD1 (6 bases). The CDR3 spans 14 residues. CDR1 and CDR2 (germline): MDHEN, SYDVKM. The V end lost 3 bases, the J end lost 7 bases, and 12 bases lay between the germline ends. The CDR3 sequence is CASSLDSRGGELFF. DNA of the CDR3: TGTGCCAGCAGTTTGGACAGTCGAGGCGGGGAGCTGTTTTTT.

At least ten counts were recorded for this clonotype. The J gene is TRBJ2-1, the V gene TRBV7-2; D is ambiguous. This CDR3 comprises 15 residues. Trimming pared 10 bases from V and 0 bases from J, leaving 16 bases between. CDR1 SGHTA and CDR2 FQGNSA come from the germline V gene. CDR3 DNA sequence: TGTGCCACCACTTTGGGCCTTAGCTCCTACAATGAGCAGTTCTTC. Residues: CATTLGLSSYNEQFF.

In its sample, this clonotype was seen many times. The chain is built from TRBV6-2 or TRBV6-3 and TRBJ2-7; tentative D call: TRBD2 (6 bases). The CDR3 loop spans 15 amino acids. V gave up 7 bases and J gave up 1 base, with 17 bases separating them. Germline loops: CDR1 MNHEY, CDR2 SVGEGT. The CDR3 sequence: CASISRGGPSYEQYF. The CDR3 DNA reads TGTGCCAGCATCTCACGGGGAGGCCCTTCCTACGAGCAGTACTTC.

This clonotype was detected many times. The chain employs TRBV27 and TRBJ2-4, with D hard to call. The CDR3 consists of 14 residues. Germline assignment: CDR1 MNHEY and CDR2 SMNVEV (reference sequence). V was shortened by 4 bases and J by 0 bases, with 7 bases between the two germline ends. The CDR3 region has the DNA TGTGCCAGCAGTTCTATCCTAGCCAAAAACATTCAGTACTTC. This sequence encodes CASSSILAKNIQYF.

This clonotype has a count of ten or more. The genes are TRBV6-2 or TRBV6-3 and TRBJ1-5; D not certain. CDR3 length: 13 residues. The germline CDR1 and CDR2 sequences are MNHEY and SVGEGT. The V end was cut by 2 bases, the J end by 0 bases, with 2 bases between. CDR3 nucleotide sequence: TGTGCCAGCAGTTACAATAGCAATCAGCCCCAGCATTTT. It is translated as CASSYNSNQPQHF.

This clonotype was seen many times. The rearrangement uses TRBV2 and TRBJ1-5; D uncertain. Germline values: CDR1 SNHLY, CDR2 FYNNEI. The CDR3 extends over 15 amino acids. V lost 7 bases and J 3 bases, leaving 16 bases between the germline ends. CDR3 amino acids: CASKGLGHNNQPQHF. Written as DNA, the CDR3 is TGTGCCAGCAAGGGCCTCGGGCACAACAATCAGCCCCAGCATTTT.

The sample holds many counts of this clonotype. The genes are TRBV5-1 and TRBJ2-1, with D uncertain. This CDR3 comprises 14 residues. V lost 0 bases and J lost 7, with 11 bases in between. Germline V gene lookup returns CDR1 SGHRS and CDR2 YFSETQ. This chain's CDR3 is CASSLAADRNEQFF. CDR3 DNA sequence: TGCGCCAGCAGCTTGGCCGCAGATAGGAATGAGCAGTTCTTC. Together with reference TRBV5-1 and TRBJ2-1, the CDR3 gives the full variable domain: KAGVTQTPRYLIKTRGQQVTLSCSPISGHRSVSWYQQTPGQGLQFLFEYFSETQRNKGNFPGRFSGRQFSNSRSEMNVSTLELGDSALYLCASSLAADRNEQFFGPGTRLTVL.

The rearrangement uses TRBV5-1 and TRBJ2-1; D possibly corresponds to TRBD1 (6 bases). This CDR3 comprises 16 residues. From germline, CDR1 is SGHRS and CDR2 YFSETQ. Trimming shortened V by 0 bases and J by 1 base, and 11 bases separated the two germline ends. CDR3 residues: CASSLGTGLSYNEQFF. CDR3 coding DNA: TGCGCCAGCAGCTTGGGTACAGGGCTGTCCTACAATGAGCAGTTCTTC.

The CDR3 reads CASSAVGEFTDTQYF. CDR3 DNA: TGTGCCAGCAGCGCCGTGGGGGAATTCACAGATACGCAGTATTTT. The chain recombines TRBV9 with TRBJ2-3, with D possibly called TRBD1 or TRBD2 (5 bases each). Germline lookup yields CDR1 SGDLS and CDR2 YYNGEE. The CDR3 length is 15 residues. V was trimmed by 3 bases and J by 2 bases, leaving 13 bases between them.

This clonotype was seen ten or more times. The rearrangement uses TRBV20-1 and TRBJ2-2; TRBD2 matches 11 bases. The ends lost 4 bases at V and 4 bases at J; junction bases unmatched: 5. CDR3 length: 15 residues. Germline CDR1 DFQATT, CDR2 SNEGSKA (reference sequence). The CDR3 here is CSATPTSGVTGELFF. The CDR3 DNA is TGCAGTGCTACCCCGACTAGCGGGGTCACCGGGGAGCTGTTTTTT.

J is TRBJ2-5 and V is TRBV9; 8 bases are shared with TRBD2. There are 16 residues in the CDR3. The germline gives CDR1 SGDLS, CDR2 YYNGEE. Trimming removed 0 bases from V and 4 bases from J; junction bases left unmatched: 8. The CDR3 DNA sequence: TGTGCCAGCAGCGTAGGGTTGGCGGGGGGCCCAGAGACCCAGTACTTC. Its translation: CASSVGLAGGPETQYF.

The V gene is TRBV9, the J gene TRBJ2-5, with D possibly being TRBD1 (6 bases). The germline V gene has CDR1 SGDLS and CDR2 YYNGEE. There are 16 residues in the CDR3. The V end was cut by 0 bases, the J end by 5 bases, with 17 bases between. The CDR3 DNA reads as TGTGCCAGCAGCGTAGGTGAGACAGGCCTAGGGGAGACCCAGTACTTC. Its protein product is CASSVGETGLGETQYF. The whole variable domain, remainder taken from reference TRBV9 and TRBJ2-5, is DSGVTQTPKHLITATGQRVTLRCSPRSGDLSVYWYQQSLDQGLQFLIQYYNGEERAKGNILERFSAQQFPDLHSELNLSSLELGDSALYFCASSVGETGLGETQYFGPGTRLLVL.

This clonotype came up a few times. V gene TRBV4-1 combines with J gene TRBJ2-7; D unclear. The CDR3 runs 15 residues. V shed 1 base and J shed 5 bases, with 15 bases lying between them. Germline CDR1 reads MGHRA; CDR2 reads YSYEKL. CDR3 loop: CASSQVSRSDHEQYF. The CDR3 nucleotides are TGCGCCAGCAGCCAAGTCTCCAGGAGTGACCACGAGCAGTACTTC.

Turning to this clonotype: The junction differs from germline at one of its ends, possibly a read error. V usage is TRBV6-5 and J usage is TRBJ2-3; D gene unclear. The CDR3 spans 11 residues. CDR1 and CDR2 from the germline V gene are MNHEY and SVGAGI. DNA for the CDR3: TGTGCCGGCAGTTACCCAGATACGCAGTATTTT. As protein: CAGSYPDTQYF.

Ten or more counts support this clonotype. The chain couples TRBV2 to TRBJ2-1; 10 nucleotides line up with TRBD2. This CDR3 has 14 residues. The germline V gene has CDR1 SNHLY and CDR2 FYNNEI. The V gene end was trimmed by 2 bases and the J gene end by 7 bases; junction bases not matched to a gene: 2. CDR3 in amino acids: CASSELAGANEQFF. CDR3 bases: TGTGCCAGCAGTGAACTAGCGGGGGCGAATGAGCAGTTCTTC. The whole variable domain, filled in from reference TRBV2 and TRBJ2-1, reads EPEVTQTPSHQVTQMGQEVILRCVPISNHLYFYWYRQILGQKVEFLVSFYNNEISEKSEIFDDQFSVERPDGSNFTLKIRSTKLEDSAMYFCASSELAGANEQFFGPGTRLTVL.

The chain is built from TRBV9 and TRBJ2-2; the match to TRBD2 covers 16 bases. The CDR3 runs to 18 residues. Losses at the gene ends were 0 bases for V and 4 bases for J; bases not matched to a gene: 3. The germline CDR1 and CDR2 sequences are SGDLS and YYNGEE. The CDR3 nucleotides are TGTGCCAGCAGCGTAGCGGGACTAGCGGGGGGGCTCACCGGGGAGCTGTTTTTT. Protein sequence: CASSVAGLAGGLTGELFF.

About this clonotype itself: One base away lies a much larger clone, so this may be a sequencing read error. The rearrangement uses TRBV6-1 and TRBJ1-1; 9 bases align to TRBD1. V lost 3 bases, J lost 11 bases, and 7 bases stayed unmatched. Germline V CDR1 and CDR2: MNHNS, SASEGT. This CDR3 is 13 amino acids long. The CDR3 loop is CASSDRQGVYAFF. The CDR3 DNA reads TGTGCCAGCAGTGACCGACAGGGGGTCTACGCTTTCTTT.

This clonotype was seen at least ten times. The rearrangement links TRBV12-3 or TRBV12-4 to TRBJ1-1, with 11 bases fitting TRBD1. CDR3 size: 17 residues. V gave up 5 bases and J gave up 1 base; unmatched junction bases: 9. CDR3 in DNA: TGTGCCAGCAGTGGGGACAGGGGGAAGGTGCGGAACACTGAAGCTTTCTTT. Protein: CASSGDRGKVRNTEAFF.

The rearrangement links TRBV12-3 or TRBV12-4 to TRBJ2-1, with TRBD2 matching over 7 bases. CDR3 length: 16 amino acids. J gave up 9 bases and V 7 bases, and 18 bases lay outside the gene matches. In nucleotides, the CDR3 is TGTGCCAGCACCCAAAGCCCTGGACTAGATGTGGGTGAGCAGTTCTTC. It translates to CASTQSPGLDVGEQFF.

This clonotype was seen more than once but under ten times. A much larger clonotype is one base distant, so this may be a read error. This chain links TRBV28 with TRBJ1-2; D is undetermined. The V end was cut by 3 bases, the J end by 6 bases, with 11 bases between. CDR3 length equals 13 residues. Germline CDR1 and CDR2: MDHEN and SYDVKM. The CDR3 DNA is TGTGCCAGCAGTTTTAGGTGTGCAGATGGCTACACCTTC. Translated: CASSFRCADGYTF.

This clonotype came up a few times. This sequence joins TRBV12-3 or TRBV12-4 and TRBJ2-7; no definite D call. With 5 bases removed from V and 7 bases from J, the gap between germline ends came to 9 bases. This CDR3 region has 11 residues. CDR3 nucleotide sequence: TGTGCCAGCAGTCCGAAAAGGGAGCAGTACTTC. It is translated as CASSPKREQYF.

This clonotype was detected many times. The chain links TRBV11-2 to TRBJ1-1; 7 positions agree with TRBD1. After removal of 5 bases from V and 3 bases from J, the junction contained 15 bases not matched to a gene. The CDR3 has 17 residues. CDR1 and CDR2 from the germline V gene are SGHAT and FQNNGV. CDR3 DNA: TGTGCCAGCAGCACCGCCCCAAAAACAGGGGCGCACACTGAAGCTTTCTTT. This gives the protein CASSTAPKTGAHTEAFF.